This entry features one TCR beta chain sequence. Its antigen remains unidentified. An end of the junction differs from the germline gene, which may be a read error. CDR3 length: 14 amino acids, cysteine to phenylalanine. Only the CDR3 part of the read is kept: 42 bases, read in frame from the first base. The CDR1 and CDR2 encoded by the germline V gene are SGDLS and YYNGEE. This sample is drawn from a study of post-analysis software for immune sequencing data (dated by TCRdb to 2013 to 2016). Looking at the study overall: Disease courses on record covered relapsing-remitting, secondary progressive and progressive-relapsing multiple sclerosis, though some patients had no subtype annotation. A subset of samples was prepared in parallel using single-end sample barcoding, then pooled and co-amplified after Illumina adapter ligation. The patient repertoires were compared against about a dozen previously published healthy control repertoires obtained from donors aged 6 to 25 years.

Libraries came from PCR. Sequenced on an Illumina HiSeq 2500. Unique molecular identifiers were incorporated into TCR beta cDNA libraries to reduce PCR and sequencing biases. Approximately 500,000 cDNA molecules were obtained for every 1 to 10 million input T cells, so each molecule roughly corresponded to one T cell. The same protocol used for the earlier healthy control dataset was applied to prepare and sequence the patient libraries. Within a given batch, samples were prepared together, multiplexed and sequenced on the same HiSeq lane. On the study's bioinformatics: MIGEC handled the raw barcoded reads, throwing out single-read molecular identifier groups before consensus assembly and CDR3 extraction. VDJtools was used for post-analysis of the clonotype tables, and diversity was normalized by down-sampling every dataset to the size of the smallest sample. Repertoire overlap clustering matched CDR3 amino acid but not nucleotide sequences to correct batch-related cross-sample contamination. TCRdb's own reprocessing of the public reads used fastp at Q25 and MiXCR and kept productive beta chains. Records with the same CDR3 protein are collapsed into one entry carrying the most frequent genes and DNA. The V and J calls come from TCRdb's annotation, not from the publication. The sample table lists about 500,000 distinct CDR3 sequences, 45% of them with a count of one. In total, the top ten clones hold 12% of the sample.

TCR beta repertoires were profiled from peripheral blood of about a dozen young patients with multiple sclerosis to demonstrate the VDJtools post-analysis software. The patients with multiple sclerosis were children and adolescents between roughly 6 and 15 years of age. The paper's findings and limits, for the study overall: Direct clustering with F measure revealed strong co-clustering of samples prepared in the same batch, which led to a batch-effect correction. Normalized Chao1 diversity was significantly lower in multiple sclerosis patients than controls, suggesting substantial peripheral T-cell clonal expansion. Several TRBV segments, including TRBV5-6, TRBV5-1 and TRBV20-1, were significantly more frequent in patients than controls. The multiple sclerosis patient group was slightly younger than the control group.

Sequencing was done on a sample of blood. The chain uses TRBV9 and TRBJ2-5; a tentative D call is TRBD1 (5 bases match). This receptor was obtained from a girl aged 5-17 years with multiple sclerosis. CDR3 loop: CASSAGHNQETLYF. The DNA is TGTGCCAGCAGCGCCGGACATAACCAAGAGACCCTGTACTTC.